What follows are 19 T cell receptor beta chains derived from one specimen sequenced in a study of Graves' ophthalmopathy and Graves' hyperthyroidism. Amplified material comprised TCR beta CDR3 regions derived from RNA transcripts. Amplification began with first-round RT-PCR using HTBI primers, then second-round multiplex PCR was performed. In TCRdb, the multiplex PCR reads were re-called with MiXCR into one record per CDR3 protein. The data hold about 500,000 distinct CDR3 sequences, with 35% to 45% observed a single time. Sequenced input: peripheral blood or thyroid tissue (not recorded which). The receptor source for this set is an adult man with Graves' hyperthyroidism.

This clonotype was picked up many times. V usage is TRBV2 and J usage is TRBJ2-5, with 9 positions matching TRBD1. With V trimmed by 5 bases and J by 5 bases, 9 bases remained unmatched. This CDR3 is 15 amino acids long. Germline V gives CDR1 SNHLY, CDR2 FYNNEI. The CDR3 loop is CASSPRDREPETQYF. Here the CDR3 DNA reads TGTGCCAGCAGTCCCCGGGACAGGGAGCCGGAGACCCAGTACTTC.

This clonotype was seen many times. This chain uses TRBV5-6 with TRBJ1-2; 7 bases are shared with TRBD1. Per the germline V gene, CDR1 is SGHDT and CDR2 is YYEEEE. The CDR3 is 15 amino acids. V lost 4 bases and J lost 3; bases outside the gene matches: 9. CDR3 in amino acids: CASSPRQGGDYGYTF. In nucleotides, the CDR3 is TGTGCCAGCAGCCCCCGACAGGGAGGTGACTATGGCTACACCTTC.

Written as DNA, the CDR3 is TGTGCCAGCAGCTTAGGGACAGGGAGAGAAGCTTTCTTT. Translating gives CASSLGTGREAFF. The V gene is TRBV7-8, the J gene TRBJ1-1; 8 nucleotides match TRBD1. Germline V gives CDR1 SGHVS, CDR2 FQNEAQ. Trimming removed 1 base from V and 8 bases from J; junction bases left unmatched: 3. This CDR3 has 13 amino acids.

There are many counts of this clonotype. The chain links TRBV9 to TRBJ2-7; 7 bases align to TRBD1. This CDR3 region has 14 residues. V trimming: 3 bases; J trimming: 5 bases; junction bases outside the gene matches: 8. Germline CDR1 is SGDLS and CDR2 is YYNGEE. In nucleotides, the CDR3 is TGTGCCAGCAGCGCCTCGGGACAGCTCCACGAGCAGTACTTC. The encoded protein is CASSASGQLHEQYF.

This clonotype was seen at least ten times. The V gene is TRBV7-6, the J gene TRBJ2-7; D possibly corresponds to TRBD1 (5 bases). The CDR3 is 15 amino acids. CDR1 is SGHVS and CDR2 is FNYEAQ in the germline V gene. Trimming removed 0 bases at V and 1 base at J, with 10 bases between. The CDR3 DNA sequence: TGTGCCAGCAGCTTAGCCTTCCAGGGATCCTACGAGCAGTACTTC. Protein sequence: CASSLAFQGSYEQYF.

A remark on this clonotype: It may be a read error: a sequence one base away is much more abundant. The CDR3: CTTSDLRQLNTEAFF. The CDR3 nucleotides are TGTACCACCAGTGATTTAAGGCAGCTGAACACTGAAGCTTTCTTT. The chain is built from TRBV24-1 and TRBJ1-1; no clear D gene. Germline-derived CDR1 and CDR2 are KGHDR and SFDVKD. The CDR3 covers 15 residues.

The chain carries TRBV27 and TRBJ1-4; TRBD1 agrees at 7 bases. V dropped 4 bases and J dropped 4; count of bases not matched to a gene: 3. Germline values: CDR1 MNHEY, CDR2 SMNVEV (reference sequence). The CDR3 is made up of 14 amino acids. CDR3 in DNA: TGTGCCAGCAGTTCGGGACAGTTTAATGAAAAACTGTTTTTT. Its translation: CASSSGQFNEKLFF.

The chain uses TRBV12-3 or TRBV12-4 and TRBJ2-7; tentative D call: TRBD1 (5 bases). V lost 8 bases and J lost 3, with 14 bases in between. The CDR3 is 13 residues long. CDR3 coding DNA: TGTGCCAGCTCAGCCCGACAGAACTACGAGCAGTACTTC. It is translated as CASSARQNYEQYF.

This clonotype came up many times. The chain employs TRBV19 and TRBJ1-4; 11 bases match TRBD1. The germline CDR1 and CDR2 sequences are LNHDA and SQIVND (reference sequence). CDR3 length: 16 residues. After removal of 4 bases from V and 2 bases from J, the junction contained 3 bases not matched to a gene. CDR3 region: CASSTWTGGTNEKLFF. DNA for the CDR3: TGTGCCAGTAGTACGTGGACAGGGGGCACTAATGAAAAACTGTTTTTT.

J is TRBJ1-2 and V is TRBV29-1; a weak D match, TRBD1 (5 bases). CDR3 length equals 11 residues. The V end was cut by 4 bases, the J end by 7 bases, with 10 bases between. CDR1 SQVTM and CDR2 ANQGSEA come from the germline V gene. The CDR3 nucleotides read TGCAGCGTTGTTCAGGGAACTGGCTACACCTTC. Protein product: CSVVQGTGYTF.

This rearrangement joins TRBV12-3 or TRBV12-4 to TRBJ1-3, with a weak D call TRBD1 (6 bases). CDR3 size: 16 residues. Trimming left V 4 bases short and J 2 bases short, with 15 bases between. CDR3 sequence: CASSSIGGGTGNTIYF. In DNA, the CDR3 is TGTGCCAGCAGTTCCATTGGGGGGGGCACTGGAAACACCATATATTTT.

The table lists this clonotype with a count of one. This chain joins TRBV7-9 and TRBJ2-7, with TRBD1 matching over 11 bases. Germline CDR1 reads SEHNR; CDR2 reads FQNEAQ (reference sequence). This CDR3 is built from 14 residues. V gave up 6 bases and J gave up 7 bases; unmatched junction bases: 8. The CDR3 sequence is CASSGQGAPDEQYF. Written as DNA, the CDR3 is TGTGCCAGCAGTGGACAGGGGGCGCCTGATGAGCAGTACTTC.

In its sample, this clonotype was seen many times. J is TRBJ2-3 and V is TRBV7-9, with 10 positions matching TRBD2. J lost 6 bases, V lost 10 bases, and 10 bases had no gene match. This CDR3 is built from 14 residues. Germline V gene lookup returns CDR1 SEHNR and CDR2 FQNEAQ (reference sequence). The CDR3 DNA is TGTGCCATCCCTGGACTAGCGGCCGGGGATACGCAGTATTTT. As protein: CAIPGLAAGDTQYF.

This clonotype was found a few times. The gene calls are TRBV3-1 and TRBJ2-7; D might be TRBD1 or TRBD2, each matching 5 bases. The CDR3 runs 15 residues. Germline values: CDR1 LGHDT, CDR2 YNNKEL (reference sequence). V lost 0 bases and J lost 5, with 14 bases in between. The chain's CDR3 is CASSQEEGNYNEQYF. CDR3 sequence (DNA): TGTGCCAGCAGCCAAGAAGAGGGGAACTATAACGAGCAGTACTTC.

The CDR3 DNA reads TGTGCCACCAGTGATCCCGGGACTAGCGGGTCCGGCTGGGAGCTGTTTTTT. This gives the protein CATSDPGTSGSGWELFF. V gene TRBV24-1 combines with J gene TRBJ2-2; 12 bases agree with TRBD2. Trimming removed 3 bases from V and 9 bases from J; junction bases left unmatched: 10. This CDR3 comprises 17 residues. Germline CDR1 and CDR2: KGHDR and SFDVKD.

This clonotype was recorded at least ten times. This chain connects TRBV10-2 to TRBJ2-2; D may be TRBD2 (6 bases). Germline CDR1 is WSHSY and CDR2 is SAAADI. This CDR3 comprises 14 residues. With 4 bases removed from V and 4 bases from J, the gap between germline ends came to 10 bases. Here the CDR3 reads CASSGVAVTGELFF. The CDR3 DNA is TGCGCCAGCAGTGGCGTAGCGGTCACCGGGGAGCTGTTTTTT.

This clonotype has only a few counts. Compared with germline, one end of the junction differs, possibly owing to a read error. The J gene is TRBJ1-1, the V gene TRBV3-1; the match to TRBD1 covers 9 bases. The CDR3 totals 13 residues. Germline-derived CDR1 and CDR2 are LGHDT and YNNKEL (reference sequence). In nucleotides, the CDR3 is TGTGCCAGCACCTCGGACAGGGGTTCTGAAGCCTTCTTT. As protein: CASTSDRGSEAFF.

The sample holds many counts of this clonotype. The J gene is TRBJ2-7, the V gene TRBV2; D not certain. CDR1 and CDR2 from the germline V gene are SNHLY and FYNNEI. This CDR3 is 12 amino acids long. Trimming cost V 6 bases and J 3 bases, with 9 bases left between them. This chain's CDR3 is CASRPSYYEQYF. CDR3 nucleotides: TGTGCCAGCAGACCGAGCTACTACGAGCAGTACTTC. Using reference TRBV2 and TRBJ2-7 for the parts outside the CDR3, the full variable domain is EPEVTQTPSHQVTQMGQEVILRCVPISNHLYFYWYRQILGQKVEFLVSFYNNEISEKSEIFDDQFSVERPDGSNFTLKIRSTKLEDSAMYFCASRPSYYEQYFGPGTRLTVT.

A word on this clonotype: Here the CDR3 omits its conserved ending phenylalanine or tryptophan, so a read error is the likely source. The DNA is left out, because the CDR3 cannot be placed on it with certainty; the CDR3 is given as TCRdb lists it. This chain links TRBV7-9 with TRBJ2-2. A total of 8 residues make up the CDR3, ends included. Per germline, CDR1 SEHNR and CDR2 FQNEAQ (reference sequence). This CDR3 is CASSSHSR.